This record concerns one T cell receptor beta chain sequence. Its binding antigen is unknown. No quality values exist for individual bases; no much larger clone is one base distant. These data are taken from a study of blood T cell repertoires in COVID-19 (TCRdb year 2020). Context from the whole study: Collaborator samples came from the United States, Italy and Spain and covered acute and convalescent phases of COVID-19. The material from the prospective study consisted of cDNA or gDNA derived from T cells, B-cell-depleted T cells, or PBMCs. Subjects who had been exposed to COVID-19, were actively infected with it, or had recovered from it provided the deeply sampled blood TCRbeta repertoires that made up the dataset. The repertoires were made available in a free public database intended to serve as a resource for research on the immune response to SARS-CoV-2. The samples were drawn from the first 160 participants of the ongoing ImmuneRACE study and from 1,254 subjects provided by 6 global collaborators. Sample metadata almost always included a de-identified subject ID, COVID-19 status, age in years and sex. HLA class I and class II types, where available, came from metadata supplied by the sample provider rather than from assay-based typing.

TCRbeta CDR3 regions were amplified from genomic DNA by means of the immunoSEQ Assay, a bias-controlled multiplex PCR. As for how the authors treated the data: Nucleated cell counts per sample were estimated from amplification of reference gene primers within the assay. Sequence reads were collapsed and filtered to measure the absolute abundance of every unique TCRbeta CDR3 rearrangement. For each sample, productive Simpson clonality was calculated by taking the square root of Simpson's diversity index across productive rearrangements. The clones in this table, taken by TCRdb from immuneACCESS, are in-frame only. Not every clone is retained; where verified, under half of the shortfall comes from an unresolved V gene, and the cause of the rest is unknown. The V and J calls and clone size come from that table; D and trimming were worked out from the DNA. The sample contains around 140,000 clones, 85% to 90% of them found a single time. Jointly, the top ten make up around 15% of the sample.

Overall study results and their limits: The amount of clinical and demographic metadata varied by source and participant and was provided uncurated.

In Seattle, one collaborating source enrolled patients while the infection was active and tracked those patients longitudinally over the course of disease. Whole blood was collected in K2EDTA tubes by collaborating institutions according to the institutions' own protocols. For TCRbeta analysis, collaborators shipped samples in one of three forms: frozen whole blood, isolated PBMCs, or DNA extracted from either of those sample types. A distance of 11 bases separates the germline ends of V and J, which lose 5 bases and 6 bases respectively. The cysteine opens and the phenylalanine closes a CDR3 of 12 amino acids. Kept here is only the CDR3 DNA, which spans 36 bases and is read in frame from base 1. CDR1 is given as SEHNR and CDR2 as FQNEAQ, both from the germline V gene (reference sequence).

The V gene is TRBV7-9 and the J gene is TRBJ2-7, with the D gene not clear enough to name. This receptor was identified in a man between 18 and 29 years old with COVID-19, enrolled during active disease. The sequenced sample consisted of peripheral blood. The CDR3 is CASSRHTPEQYF. The DNA is as follows: TGTGCCAGCAGCCGACATACCCCCGAGCAGTACTTC. The CDR3 plus the reference TRBV7-9 and TRBJ2-7 genes for the other parts give the full variable domain: DTGVSQNPRHKITKRGQNVTFRCDPISEHNRLYWYRQTLGQGPEFLTYFQNEAQLEKSRLLSDRFSAERPKGSFSTLEIQRTEQGDSAMYLCASSRHTPEQYFGPGTRLTVT.